This T cell receptor beta chain was retrieved from a study of T cells in women clearing cervical HPV infection. As for the study in general: Control women cleared a single incident HPV16 infection within 12 months. Overall study results and limits: TRBV6-7 relative abundance averaged approximately 0.1% in cases and more than 0.15% in controls. Repertoire richness, not evenness, was significantly elevated in CIN3+ cases versus controls.

The CDR3 length is 15 residues. V lost 0 bases, J lost 2 bases, and 4 bases stayed unmatched. Germline values: CDR1 SGHRS, CDR2 YFSETQ. A word on this clone: As yet, its antigen is unknown. The read falls 3 residues short of the CDR3 end, and the missing part is taken from the germline J gene.

Genomic DNA, averaging around 1,200 ng per sample, yielded TCR beta CDR3 via immunoSEQ. TCRdb's copy holds only in-frame clones and misses some; the assay was immunoSEQ multiplex PCR. This repertoire comprises 40,000 to 55,000 clones; its ten largest clones make up around 0.98%. This chain joins TRBV5-1 and TRBJ2-5, with 7 bases fitting TRBD1. The sequencing input was blood buffy coat. This TCR was recovered from a woman between 18 and 69 years old with a cervical HPV16 infection that either progressed to CIN3+ or cleared (not recorded which). The sequenced CDR3 bases are TGCGCCAGCAGCTTGGCCCTGGACAGGCAAGAGACC. Translating gives CASSLALDRQET. In full, the CDR3 reads CASSLALDRQETQYF. Full variable domain (outside the CDR3, taken from reference TRBV5-1 and TRBJ2-5): KAGVTQTPRYLIKTRGQQVTLSCSPISGHRSVSWYQQTPGQGLQFLFEYFSETQRNKGNFPGRFSGRQFSNSRSEMNVSTLELGDSALYLCASSLALDRQETQYFGPGTRLLVL.